The 8 T cell receptor beta chains below come from one sample, sequenced in a study of cytomegalovirus exposure and HLA in healthy donors. It was with 60 Vbeta and 13 Jbeta primers that the PCR ran. Sequenced by immunoSEQ multiplex PCR; TCRdb stores in-frame clones only, minus some. The sample holds 90,000 to 120,000 clones, about 72% seen once. Material: PBMCs. The source of these receptors is a man aged 18 to 30 in good health and CMV-seronegative.

The rearrangement joins TRBV11-3 to TRBJ2-5, with 10 bases fitting TRBD2. The trim removed 1 base at V and 2 bases at J, leaving 7 bases unmatched. Germline CDR1 SGHNT, CDR2 YENEEA. CDR3 size: 17 residues. The DNA of the CDR3 is TGTGCCAGCAGCTTAGGGGCTAGCGGGGGTCAGCAAGAGACCCAGTACTTC. Amino acids: CASSLGASGGQQETQYF. The variable domain in full, completed from reference TRBV11-3 and TRBJ2-5, reads EAGVVQSPRYKIIEKKQPVAFWCNPISGHNTLYWYLQNLGQGPELLIRYENEEAVDDSQLPKDRFSAERLKGVDSTLKIQPAELGDSAVYLCASSLGASGGQQETQYFGPGTRLLVL.

V and J are TRBV5-1 and TRBJ1-2; tentatively, D is TRBD1 (6 bases). The CDR3 length is 15 residues. V was shortened by 0 bases and J by 7 bases, with 16 bases between the two germline ends. Germline V gives CDR1 SGHRS, CDR2 YFSETQ. CDR3 region: CASSLALTGMGGYTF. CDR3 sequence (DNA): TGCGCCAGCAGCTTGGCCTTAACAGGGATGGGTGGCTACACCTTC.

This clone was detected only a few times. This chain links TRBV5-1 with TRBJ2-5, with D unclear. This CDR3 contains 14 residues. V lost 0 bases and J lost 1, with 7 bases in between. The V gene's germline CDR1 is SGHRS and CDR2 YFSETQ. CDR3 sequence (DNA): TGCGCCAGCAGCTTGGTGGGCCCCCAAGAGACCCAGTACTTC. Translation gives CASSLVGPQETQYF.

As for this clone: An end of the junction does not agree with germline; a read error may underlie this. The J gene is TRBJ2-1, the V gene TRBV5-1; 7 bases are a match to TRBD2. The CDR3 spans 14 residues. Germline loops: CDR1 SGHRS, CDR2 YFSETQ. The CDR3 spells CTSAYGGKGNEQFF. The DNA of the CDR3 is TGCACCAGCGCGTACGGGGGGAAGGGCAATGAGCAGTTCTTC.

The rearrangement uses TRBV19 and TRBJ2-1, with TRBD1 matching 7 bases. This CDR3 spans 15 amino acids. Looked up from germline, CDR1 is LNHDA and CDR2 is SQIVND (reference sequence). The junction had 15 bases not matched to a gene; V was cut back by 7 bases and J by 9 bases. DNA for the CDR3: TGTGCCAGTACCACGACAGGGCGCAATAATGGTGAGCAGTTCTTC. Translated: CASTTTGRNNGEQFF.

This clone has a handful of counts. V and J are TRBV5-1 and TRBJ1-1, with D tentatively TRBD1 (5 bases). This CDR3 spans 14 amino acids. Trimming stripped 2 bases from V and 4 bases from J, with 12 bases between. From germline, CDR1 is SGHRS and CDR2 YFSETQ. CDR3 sequence: CASSLGAGGTEAFF. The DNA for the CDR3 is TGCGCCAGCAGCTTAGGAGCCGGGGGCACTGAAGCTTTCTTT.

This clone occurred once. The gene calls are TRBV5-6 and TRBJ2-7, with D possibly being TRBD2 (5 bases). Germline lookup yields CDR1 SGHDT and CDR2 YYEEEE. V gave up 4 bases and J gave up 7 bases, with 24 bases separating them. The CDR3 has 16 amino acids. The CDR3 DNA reads TGTGCCAGCAGCCCATTGGGGAGTGGCAGCATTAGGGAGCAGTACTTC. Residues: CASSPLGSGSIREQYF.

The V call is TRBV5-1, the J call TRBJ2-7, with a weak D call TRBD1 (5 bases). The CDR3 spans 15 residues. CDR1 and CDR2 (germline): SGHRS, YFSETQ. The V end lost 1 base, the J end lost 3 bases, and 14 bases lay between the germline ends. The CDR3 DNA follows: TGCGCCAGCAGCTTGTCCCCAGGGCAGAACTACGAGCAGTACTTC. Amino acids: CASSLSPGQNYEQYF. The full variable domain, with the rest looked up from reference TRBV5-1 and TRBJ2-7, is KAGVTQTPRYLIKTRGQQVTLSCSPISGHRSVSWYQQTPGQGLQFLFEYFSETQRNKGNFPGRFSGRQFSNSRSEMNVSTLELGDSALYLCASSLSPGQNYEQYFGPGTRLTVT.